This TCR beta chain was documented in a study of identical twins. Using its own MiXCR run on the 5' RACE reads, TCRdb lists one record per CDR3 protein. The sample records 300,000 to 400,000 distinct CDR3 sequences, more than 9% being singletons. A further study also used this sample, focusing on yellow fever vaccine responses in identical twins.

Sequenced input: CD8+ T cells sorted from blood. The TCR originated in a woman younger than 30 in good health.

CDR3 protein: CSASWDGSYNEQFF. CDR3 sequence (DNA): TGCAGTGCTAGTTGGGACGGATCCTACAATGAGCAGTTCTTC. The chain has TRBV20-1 and TRBJ2-1; TRBD1 or TRBD2 may be the D gene (5 bases each). Germline V CDR1 and CDR2: DFQATT, SNEGSKA (reference sequence). The CDR3 has 14 amino acids. V dropped 3 bases and J dropped 1 base, with 10 bases sitting between them.